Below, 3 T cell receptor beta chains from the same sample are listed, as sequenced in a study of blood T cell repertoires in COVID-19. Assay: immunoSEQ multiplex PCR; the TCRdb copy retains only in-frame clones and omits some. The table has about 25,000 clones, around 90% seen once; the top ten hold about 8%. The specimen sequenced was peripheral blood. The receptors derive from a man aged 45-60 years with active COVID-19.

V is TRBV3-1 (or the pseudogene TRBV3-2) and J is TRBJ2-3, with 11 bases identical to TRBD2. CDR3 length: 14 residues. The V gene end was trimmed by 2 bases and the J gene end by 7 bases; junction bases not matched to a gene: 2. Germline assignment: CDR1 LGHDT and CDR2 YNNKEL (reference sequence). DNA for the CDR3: TGTGCCAGCAGCCAAACTAGCGGGAGAAATACGCAGTATTTT. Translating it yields CASSQTSGRNTQYF.

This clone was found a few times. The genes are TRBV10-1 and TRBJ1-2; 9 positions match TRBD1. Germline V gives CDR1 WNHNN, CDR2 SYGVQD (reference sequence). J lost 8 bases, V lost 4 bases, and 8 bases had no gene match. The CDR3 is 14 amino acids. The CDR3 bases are TGCGCCAGCAGTGGTGGGACAGGGAGCCACGGCTACACCTTC. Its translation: CASSGGTGSHGYTF.

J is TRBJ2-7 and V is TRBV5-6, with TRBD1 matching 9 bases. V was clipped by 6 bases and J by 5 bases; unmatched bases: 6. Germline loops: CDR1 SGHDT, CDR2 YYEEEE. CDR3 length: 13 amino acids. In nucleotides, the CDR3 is TGTGCCAGCATCGTACAGGGGGCAGACGAGCAGTACGTC. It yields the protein CASIVQGADEQYV.